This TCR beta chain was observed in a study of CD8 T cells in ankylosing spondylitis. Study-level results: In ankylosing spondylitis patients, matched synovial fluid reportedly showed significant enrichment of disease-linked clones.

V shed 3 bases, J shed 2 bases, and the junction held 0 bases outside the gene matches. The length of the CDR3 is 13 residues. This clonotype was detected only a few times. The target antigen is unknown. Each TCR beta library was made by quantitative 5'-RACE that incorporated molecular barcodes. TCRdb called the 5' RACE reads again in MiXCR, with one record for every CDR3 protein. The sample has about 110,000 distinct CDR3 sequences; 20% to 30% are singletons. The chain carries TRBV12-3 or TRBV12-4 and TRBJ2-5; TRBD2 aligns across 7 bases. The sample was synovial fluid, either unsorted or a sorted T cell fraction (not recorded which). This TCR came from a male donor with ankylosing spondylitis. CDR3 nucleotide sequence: TGTGCCAGCAGTTTGGGACTACAAGAGACCCAGTACTTC. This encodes CASSLGLQETQYF.